This T cell receptor (beta chain) was sequenced in a study of shared clonotypes between healthy human individuals (dated by TCRdb to about 2020). For the wider study: The cohort comprised a couple of women and a few men aged 18 to 49 years. For each donor, CD4 naive and CD4 memory were each run on three plates, CD8 naive on two plates, and CD8 memory on one plate. The study deeply sequenced blood TCR repertoires of five healthy adults to estimate repertoire size and the extent of clonotype sharing between individuals. To increase sequencing depth and limit assay-specific biases, different laboratories used diverse techniques to prepare libraries and sequence TCR repertoires. Between about 0.8 and 8.9 billion PBMCs per donor were obtained by leukapheresis.

A note on this clone: Its antigen remains undetermined. No base-level quality is on record; no much larger clone is a single base apart.

Using the deep immunoSEQ assay, multiplex PCR amplified TCR CDR3 regions from genomic DNA. Genomic DNA extracted from each cell subset was distributed evenly over all wells of several immunoSEQ 96-well plates, and each plate served as one replicate. Each replicate PCR for sorted subsets received approximately 200 ng genomic DNA, equal to 28,000 or so T cell genomes. Purified libraries were measured with a Qubit 3.0 fluorometer, size-checked on a Bioanalyzer 2100, and measured again with the KAPA Library Quantification kit. Every immunoSEQ 96-well plate was sequenced on a separate single-read 150-cycle Illumina NextSeq 550 flow cell. The original methods were these. Because the immunoSEQ output included only junctional sequences and no quality scores, the filtering could not be the same as the filtering used for full-length reads. Sequences were annotated with PyIR, a Python wrapper for IgBLAST v1.9, using IMGT germline references to assign V/J genes and CDR3. Reads with weak V/J assignments (E-value above 1e-6), missing CDR3, stop codons, out-of-frame junctions, or ambiguous translated residues were removed. V3J clonotypes were defined as sequences sharing the same inferred V gene, J gene, and CDR3 amino acid sequence. To compute the percentage overlap between repertoires, the number of shared unique clonotypes was divided by the size of the smaller repertoire. Three approaches were used to assess repertoire richness: RTK rarefaction, the Chao1 estimator, and Recon v2.1 estimates of unobserved clonotypes. OLGA was used to compute generation probabilities for all TCRbeta clonotypes that the gDNA method yielded from a handful of donors. Imported from immuneACCESS, the table was reduced by TCRdb to in-frame sequences with V and J called. These copies leave out some clones; in studies compared against another copy, an unresolved V gene accounts for under half, and the cause of the remainder is not known. For V, J and clone size, that table is used; D and trimming come from the DNA. The sample includes roughly 2,500,000 clones, with roughly 93% observed a single time. Together, the top ten hold about 0.38% of the sample.

Study-wide conclusions, independent of this receptor: Compared with non-shared clonotypes, clonotypes shared by all four sorted-subset donors had higher generation probabilities. Sharing across a few donors was observed for approximately 5% of naive CD4, over 3% of naive CD8, over 2% of memory CD4, and over 0.3% of memory CD8 clonotypes. Pairwise subsampling led to the expectation that sequencing depth would affect the degree of clonotype sharing among donors. Because the study included a small number of donors, the genetic and exposure-history diversity represented was limited. Incomplete sequencing was indicated by rarefaction of sorted-subset datasets, despite the large sequencing depth. Larger estimated clonotype richness was generally found for naive subsets than for memory subsets. Sampling was restricted to blood, and TCR repertoires in tissue are likely to differ from TCR repertoires in blood.

The donors were healthy, HIV-negative adults who had no recently reported acute infections or vaccinations. Every donor was a Caucasian adult residing in Nashville, Tennessee, USA. CD4+ T cells were enriched through magnetic negative selection, after which naive cells were positively selected on CD45RA and the remaining negative fraction served as the memory subset. After blood collection by leukapheresis, PBMCs were isolated using Ficoll-Histopaque density gradient centrifugation and then cryopreserved in the vapor phase of liquid nitrogen. Analytical flow cytometry was used to check the purity and quantity of every magnetically sorted T cell population. Genomic DNA was isolated from each sorted fraction and quantified by UV absorbance on a Nanodrop 2000c. There are 14 amino acids in the CDR3, from cysteine to phenylalanine inclusive. The entry retains the CDR3 DNA only, 42 bases that are in frame from base 1. From a lookup of the germline V gene, CDR1 and CDR2 are LGHNA and YNFKEQ. V drops 1 base and J drops 8 bases, leaving 11 bases in between.

The specimen sequenced was naive CD4+ T cells from PBMCs. This specimen's cell subset or site label, interpreted: CD45RA+ positively selected. The receptor was isolated from a young man in good health. Some clones in this sample may be carry-over from other donors' samples. This receptor chain uses TRBV4-2 and TRBJ1-4, with no confident D gene call. The DNA is TGTGCCAGCAGCCAAGTGTTCGGGATGGAAAAACTGTTTTTT. Translated, it gives CASSQVFGMEKLFF.